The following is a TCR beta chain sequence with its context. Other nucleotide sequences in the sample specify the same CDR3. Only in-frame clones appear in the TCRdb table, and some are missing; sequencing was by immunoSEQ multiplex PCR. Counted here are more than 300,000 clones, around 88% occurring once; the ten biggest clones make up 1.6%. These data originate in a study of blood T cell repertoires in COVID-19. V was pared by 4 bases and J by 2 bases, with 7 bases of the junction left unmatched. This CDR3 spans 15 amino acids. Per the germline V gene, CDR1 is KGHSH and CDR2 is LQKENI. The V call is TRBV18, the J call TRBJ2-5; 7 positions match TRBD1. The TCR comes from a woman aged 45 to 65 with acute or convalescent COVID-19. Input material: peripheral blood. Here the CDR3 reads CASSLYRDSQETQYF. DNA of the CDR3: TGTGCCAGCTCACTATACCGGGACAGTCAAGAGACCCAGTACTTC.